The 31 T cell receptor beta chains below were found in one sample sequenced in a study of blood T cell repertoires in COVID-19. Sequencing was performed with immunoSEQ multiplex PCR; in TCRdb, only in-frame clones are kept and a portion is missing. Of roughly 220,000 clones listed, roughly 88% are singletons. The specimen was PBMCs or T cells enriched from blood (not recorded which). All receptors come from a woman between 50 and 59 years old with acute COVID-19.

This chain links TRBV5-1 with TRBJ2-3; possible D gene TRBD2, 5 bases. The CDR3 runs 16 residues. V shed 1 base and J shed 6 bases, with 18 bases lying between them. Germline CDR1 reads SGHRS; CDR2 reads YFSETQ. CDR3 loop: CASSLPFGESDDTQYF. CDR3 DNA sequence: TGCGCCAGCAGCTTGCCGTTTGGGGAGTCTGATGATACGCAGTATTTT.

The chain couples TRBV6-2 or TRBV6-3 to TRBJ2-7; a weak D match, TRBD2 (5 bases). Germline assignment: CDR1 MNHEY and CDR2 SVGEGT. V dropped 3 bases and J dropped 2 bases, with 17 bases sitting between them. There are 16 residues in the CDR3. CDR3 nucleotide sequence: TGTGCCAGCAGTTATAGTGTCTTGCGGGCGCCCTACGAGCAGTACTTC. Amino acids: CASSYSVLRAPYEQYF.

CDR3 coding DNA: TGCAGCGTTGGAGGTAGCGGGAGTTCGGTCAATGAGCAGTTCTTC. Protein product: CSVGGSGSSVNEQFF. This chain links TRBV29-1 with TRBJ2-1; 9 bases agree with TRBD2. Losses at the gene ends were 4 bases for V and 6 bases for J; bases not matched to a gene: 10. The CDR3 extends over 15 amino acids. Germline V gene lookup returns CDR1 SQVTM and CDR2 ANQGSEA.

The chain joins TRBV12-3 or TRBV12-4 to TRBJ2-7; TRBD2 matches at 11 bases. The length of the CDR3 is 13 residues. V dropped 6 bases and J dropped 6; count of bases not matched to a gene: 4. CDR3 sequence (DNA): TGTGCCAGCAGACTAGCGGGAGTGAGCGAGCAGTACTTC. It codes for CASRLAGVSEQYF.

The chain combines TRBV7-2 with TRBJ2-1; 13 positions match TRBD2. The length of the CDR3 is 16 residues. Germline V gene lookup returns CDR1 SGHTA and CDR2 FQGNSA. With V trimmed by 4 bases and J by 7 bases, 7 bases remained unmatched. In DNA form, the CDR3 reads TGTGCCAGCAGCTCCAGGACTAGCGGGAGTGGAAATGAGCAGTTCTTC. This translates into CASSSRTSGSGNEQFF.

The CDR3 DNA is TGTGCCAGTAGTATAGTCAGTCAGCCCCAGCATTTT. This encodes CASSIVSQPQHF. The gene calls are TRBV19 and TRBJ1-5, with D unresolved. Trimming left V 1 base short and J 6 bases short, with 4 bases between. The CDR3 consists of 12 residues. CDR1 is LNHDA and CDR2 is SQIVND in the germline V gene (reference sequence). Filled out from reference TRBV19 and TRBJ1-5, the complete variable domain reads DGGITQSPKYLFRKEGQNVTLSCEQNLNHDAMYWYRQDPGQGLRLIYYSQIVNDFQKGDIAEGYSVSREKKESFPLTVTSAQKNPTAFYLCASSIVSQPQHFGDGTRLSIL.

This clone was recorded once. The V gene is TRBV27, the J gene TRBJ1-1, with D perhaps TRBD1 (6 bases). CDR1 is MNHEY, CDR2 SMNVEV, per germline (reference sequence). The V and J ends lost 2 bases and 2 bases respectively, with 12 bases between them. This CDR3 is built from 15 residues. The CDR3 DNA reads as TGTGCCAGCAGTTTAGCTCTGACAGGCAACACTGAAGCTTTCTTT. The encoded protein is CASSLALTGNTEAFF.

This clone was found once. The chain carries TRBV11-2 and TRBJ1-5; perhaps TRBD1 as D (5 bases). This CDR3 region has 12 residues. V lost 4 bases, J lost 6 bases, and 7 bases lay in between. Germline V CDR1 and CDR2: SGHAT, FQNNGV. CDR3 residues: CASSSQGQPQHF. The CDR3 DNA follows: TGTGCCAGCAGCTCGCAGGGTCAGCCCCAGCATTTT.

The V call is TRBV5-1, the J call TRBJ1-1; 8 nucleotides line up with TRBD1. With 2 bases clipped from V and 10 bases from J, the junction kept 4 bases outside the gene matches. The CDR3 contains 12 residues. Germline values: CDR1 SGHRS, CDR2 YFSETQ. CDR3 sequence (DNA): TGCGCCAGCAGCTTAGACAGGGGTCTAGCTTTCTTT. It specifies CASSLDRGLAFF.

This clone occurred once. This CDR3 reads CASSQEYSSSYNEQFF. CDR3 nucleotides: TGCGCCAGCAGCCAAGAATACAGCAGCTCCTACAATGAGCAGTTCTTC. The chain carries TRBV4-1 and TRBJ2-1; D gene ambiguous. This CDR3 has 16 amino acids. Germline V gene lookup returns CDR1 MGHRA and CDR2 YSYEKL. The V end lost 0 bases, the J end lost 0 bases, and 9 bases lay between the germline ends.

The chain links TRBV13 to TRBJ2-7; tentatively, D is TRBD2 (6 bases). Trimming removed 4 bases from V and 1 base from J, with 8 bases in between. The CDR3 runs to 13 residues. CDR1 and CDR2 (germline): PRHDT, FYEKMQ (reference sequence). CDR3 protein: CASSSDYSYEQYF. CDR3 DNA: TGTGCCAGCAGCTCGGACTATTCCTACGAGCAGTACTTC.

The rearrangement joins TRBV7-9 to TRBJ1-1, with D possibly TRBD1 on 6 matching bases. Germline V gives CDR1 SEHNR, CDR2 FQNEAQ (reference sequence). This CDR3 has 14 amino acids. V was cut by 5 bases and J by 8 bases, with 18 bases left in between. CDR3 nucleotide sequence: TGTGCCAGCAGCCCGCGGGGGATAGACAGGGAAGCTTTCTTT. This encodes CASSPRGIDREAFF.

The chain's CDR3 is CASSFGLAGGNGELFF. CDR3 sequence (DNA): TGTGCCAGCAGCTTTGGACTAGCGGGAGGTAACGGGGAGCTGTTTTTT. The chain joins TRBV11-2 to TRBJ2-2; 14 bases align to TRBD2. CDR3 length: 16 amino acids. V dropped 3 bases and J dropped 7; count of bases not matched to a gene: 4. Germline V lookup: CDR1 SGHAT, CDR2 FQNNGV.

V and J are TRBV19 and TRBJ1-1; D call uncertain. The CDR3 is 15 amino acids. V lost 4 bases and J lost 5, with 17 bases in between. From germline, CDR1 is LNHDA and CDR2 SQIVND (reference sequence). The CDR3 protein is CASSSLTEGGTEAFF. Written as DNA, the CDR3 is TGTGCCAGTAGTAGCCTTACCGAGGGAGGGACTGAAGCTTTCTTT.

The chain employs TRBV6-5 and TRBJ1-1, with D perhaps TRBD1 (5 bases). Per the germline V gene, CDR1 is MNHEY and CDR2 is SVGAGI. This CDR3 has 14 residues. V was shortened by 2 bases and J by 4 bases, with 11 bases between the two germline ends. CDR3 sequence: CASSYMGRGTEAFF. CDR3 bases: TGTGCCAGCAGTTACATGGGGCGCGGCACTGAAGCTTTCTTT.

This chain connects TRBV11-2 to TRBJ2-7; D is undetermined. The V and J ends lost 10 bases and 3 bases respectively, with 13 bases between them. CDR1 SGHAT and CDR2 FQNNGV come from the germline V gene. The CDR3 extends over 12 amino acids. The CDR3 is CATSRPGYEQYF. The CDR3 bases are TGTGCCACCTCGCGCCCGGGCTACGAGCAGTACTTC. The full variable domain, its missing parts supplied by reference TRBV11-2 and TRBJ2-7, is EAGVAQSPRYKIIEKRQSVAFWCNPISGHATLYWYQQILGQGPKLLIQFQNNGVVDDSQLPKDRFSAERLKGVDSTLKIQPAKLEDSAVYLCATSRPGYEQYFGPGTRLTVT.

This clone was seen a few times. The chain recombines TRBV28 with TRBJ1-5; 7 bases are a match to TRBD1. Germline values: CDR1 MDHEN, CDR2 SYDVKM. This CDR3 comprises 17 residues. V lost 6 bases and J lost 4; bases outside the gene matches: 15. DNA of the CDR3: TGTGCCAGCAGGCCGCACCGACAGGGTTTTAGAAATCAGCCCCAGCATTTT. It is translated as CASRPHRQGFRNQPQHF.

This clone was observed a single time. V and J are TRBV27 and TRBJ2-7; 8 bases are shared with TRBD1. The germline gives CDR1 MNHEY, CDR2 SMNVEV (reference sequence). The trim removed 6 bases at V and 4 bases at J, leaving 8 bases unmatched. This CDR3 is 14 amino acids long. The CDR3 here is CASSPGQGWYEQYF. CDR3 nucleotides: TGTGCCAGCAGCCCAGGACAGGGCTGGTACGAGCAGTACTTC.

This sequence joins TRBV18 and TRBJ2-3, with 11 bases aligning to TRBD2. The germline CDR1 and CDR2 sequences are KGHSH and LQKENI. This CDR3 spans 16 amino acids. V dropped 3 bases and J dropped 2; count of bases not matched to a gene: 4. The CDR3 nucleotides are TGTGCCAGCTCACCTCGGACTAGCGGGTTCACAGATACGCAGTATTTT. Translating it yields CASSPRTSGFTDTQYF.

The chain recombines TRBV28 with TRBJ1-2; D may be TRBD1 (5 bases). The CDR3 sequence is 15 residues long. CDR1 MDHEN and CDR2 SYDVKM come from the germline V gene. The V gene lost 6 bases and the J gene lost 4 bases, with 18 bases spanning the gap. The CDR3 nucleotides read TGTGCCAGCAGCCAGAAGACAGTAAAGGGCTATGGCTACACCTTC. It is translated as CASSQKTVKGYGYTF.

The V gene is TRBV7-2, the J gene TRBJ2-7, with D perhaps matching TRBD2 (6 bases). Germline-derived CDR1 and CDR2 are SGHTA and FQGNSA. With 5 bases removed from V and 5 bases from J, the gap between germline ends came to 16 bases. The length of the CDR3 is 14 residues. Here the CDR3 DNA reads TGTGCCAGCAGCCCTATGGAGGGGCCCCACGAGCAGTACTTC. Translated, it gives CASSPMEGPHEQYF.

The chain is built from TRBV12-2 and TRBJ2-1; no check of the table's D call, TRBD2, against the DNA was made. TRBV12-2 is annotated as a pseudogene. This CDR3 has 14 residues. CDR3 coding DNA: TGTGCAAGTCGCTTAGCGGGGGGCTACAATGAGCAGTTCTTC. This translates into CASRLAGGYNEQFF.

V gene TRBV20-1 combines with J gene TRBJ1-2, with D unclear. The V gene's germline CDR1 is DFQATT and CDR2 SNEGSKA (reference sequence). The CDR3 sequence is 14 residues long. With 3 bases removed from V and 5 bases from J, the gap between germline ends came to 16 bases. The CDR3 nucleotides read TGCAGTGCTAGTTGGACCGGACTAGATTATGGCTACACCTTC. It specifies CSASWTGLDYGYTF.

In nucleotides, the CDR3 is TGTGCCAGCAGCCCCACCCTAGACAGGGCCTACGAGCAGTACTTC. Translating it yields CASSPTLDRAYEQYF. The J gene is TRBJ2-7, the V gene TRBV11-2; TRBD1 aligns across 7 bases. The CDR3 consists of 15 residues. CDR1 is SGHAT, CDR2 FQNNGV, per germline. With V trimmed by 5 bases and J by 2 bases, 9 bases remained unmatched. Looking up the rest from reference TRBV11-2 and TRBJ2-7 gives the full variable domain: EAGVAQSPRYKIIEKRQSVAFWCNPISGHATLYWYQQILGQGPKLLIQFQNNGVVDDSQLPKDRFSAERLKGVDSTLKIQPAKLEDSAVYLCASSPTLDRAYEQYFGPGTRLTVT.

This clone was found once. The V and J genes are TRBV15 and TRBJ1-2, with unresolved D. Trimming left V 5 bases short and J 3 bases short, with 16 bases between. The CDR3 runs 15 residues. Germline CDR1 and CDR2: LNHNV and YYDKDF (reference sequence). The CDR3 here is CATSPLDEGYYGYTF. The CDR3 nucleotides are TGTGCCACCAGCCCCCTAGATGAGGGTTACTATGGCTACACCTTC.

This chain connects TRBV29-1 to TRBJ2-7, with D maybe TRBD2 (7 bases). The germline gives CDR1 SQVTM, CDR2 ANQGSEA. V was pared by 4 bases and J by 4 bases, with 20 bases between. This CDR3 contains 15 residues. This CDR3 is CSVGGGAFNPYEQYF. Written as DNA, the CDR3 is TGCAGCGTTGGTGGGGGGGCATTCAACCCTTACGAGCAGTACTTC.

The gene calls are TRBV5-1 and TRBJ2-7, with 15 bases matching TRBD2. CDR1 and CDR2 (germline): SGHRS, YFSETQ. With V trimmed by 4 bases and J by 2 bases, 7 bases remained unmatched. The CDR3 runs to 17 residues. CDR3 nucleotides: TGCGCCAGCAGCCTAGGGGGACTAGCGGGAGGAGCCTACGAGCAGTACTTC. Translated: CASSLGGLAGGAYEQYF.

J is TRBJ2-7 and V is TRBV4-2; 7 bases map to TRBD2. V was pared by 3 bases and J by 5 bases, with 10 bases of the junction left unmatched. This CDR3 has 15 amino acids. Germline lookup yields CDR1 LGHNA and CDR2 YNFKEQ. The CDR3 region is CASSHPAGGSNEQYF. CDR3 nucleotide sequence: TGTGCCAGCAGCCACCCGGCGGGCGGGAGTAACGAGCAGTACTTC.

The rearrangement links TRBV19 to TRBJ2-5, with 8 bases aligning to TRBD1. V lost 4 bases, J lost 5 bases, and 12 bases stayed unmatched. Germline V gene sequence: CDR1 LNHDA, CDR2 SQIVND (reference sequence). CDR3 length: 16 amino acids. The CDR3 nucleotides are TGTGCCAGTAGTAGCCCCGAGACAGGGGATTTCGAGACCCAGTACTTC. Translation gives CASSSPETGDFETQYF.

The genes are TRBV30 and TRBJ1-1; perhaps TRBD1 as D (5 bases). This CDR3 has 13 amino acids. The germline V gene has CDR1 GTSNPN and CDR2 SVGIG (reference sequence). V lost 0 bases to trimming and J lost 3 bases, with 8 bases between them. The DNA for the CDR3 is TGTGCCTGGAGTGTACAGGCGGACACTGAAGCTTTCTTT. Protein product: CAWSVQADTEAFF.

The chain couples TRBV30 to TRBJ1-4; D is unclear. V was pared by 4 bases and J by 0 bases, with 6 bases between. This CDR3 spans 13 amino acids. The germline V gene has CDR1 GTSNPN and CDR2 SVGIG (reference sequence). The CDR3 nucleotides read TGTGCCTGGAACAGAGCAACTAATGAAAAACTGTTTTTT. Translated, it gives CAWNRATNEKLFF.